Listed here are 22 T cell receptor beta chains from one sample, sequenced in a study of T cell changes during pregnancy in multiple sclerosis. Sequencing used immunoSEQ multiplex PCR; TCRdb keeps in-frame clones, though not all of them. The repertoire holds about 20,000 clones, with 70% to 90% as singletons. Sequencing was performed on CD8+ T cells from peripheral blood mononuclear cells, taken in the second trimester of pregnancy. The receptors were gathered from a female donor in good health, enrolled as a control in a pregnancy study.

The J gene is TRBJ2-2, the V gene TRBV25-1; D gene uncertain. Germline loops: CDR1 MGHDK, CDR2 SYGVNS. This CDR3 region has 13 residues. With 1 base removed from V and 3 bases from J, the gap between germline ends came to 3 bases. CDR3 nucleotide sequence: TGTGCCAGCAGTGAATCCGACACCGGGGAGCTGTTTTTT. This codes for CASSESDTGELFF.

The rearrangement links TRBV11-2 to TRBJ1-3, with 7 nucleotides matching TRBD1. This CDR3 spans 15 amino acids. CDR1 and CDR2 from the germline V gene are SGHAT and FQNNGV. The trim removed 5 bases at V and 1 base at J, leaving 5 bases unmatched. CDR3 sequence (DNA): TGTGCCAGCAGCGTCCAGACAGGGTCTGGAAACACCATATATTTT. This encodes CASSVQTGSGNTIYF.

The chain uses TRBV5-4 and TRBJ2-3; no definite D call. V lost 1 base and J lost 4, with 10 bases in between. Germline-derived CDR1 and CDR2 are SGHNT and YYREEE (reference sequence). The CDR3 runs to 14 residues. The CDR3 DNA is TGTGCCAGCAGCTTGTCCGAGGCCCCAGATACGCAGTATTTT. Amino acid sequence: CASSLSEAPDTQYF.

The table lists this clone with a few counts. The chain joins TRBV6-5 to TRBJ2-7; no firm D call. The CDR3 totals 12 residues. The V end was cut by 5 bases, the J end by 3 bases, with 8 bases between. Germline-derived CDR1 and CDR2 are MNHEY and SVGAGI. The DNA for the CDR3 is TGTGCCAGCAGTAGAGATCTCTACGAGCAGTACTTC. Encoded protein: CASSRDLYEQYF.

This clone has just a few counts. The chain couples TRBV15 to TRBJ2-7; 7 bases are shared with TRBD1. The CDR3 loop spans 14 amino acids. The J segment lost 0 bases and the V segment lost 5 bases, leaving 4 bases of the junction unmatched. Germline CDR1 is LNHNV and CDR2 is YYDKDF (reference sequence). CDR3 DNA sequence: TGTGCCACCAGCGGAGGACAGGCCTCCTACGAGCAGTACTTC. Translation: CATSGGQASYEQYF.

A single count supports this clone. CDR3 protein: CASSLTSGGDGQFF. CDR3 nucleotides: TGTGCCAGCAGTTTGACTAGCGGGGGAGATGGGCAGTTCTTC. The chain employs TRBV5-4 and TRBJ2-1, with TRBD2 matching 12 bases. Trimming removed 5 bases from V and 12 bases from J; junction bases left unmatched: 9. The CDR3 covers 14 residues. The germline CDR1 and CDR2 sequences are SGHNT and YYREEE (reference sequence).

The chain's CDR3 is CATSRGGGTRFEQYF. Here the CDR3 DNA reads TGTGCCACCAGCAGAGGAGGGGGAACCCGCTTCGAGCAGTACTTC. The rearrangement joins TRBV15 to TRBJ2-7, with D possibly being TRBD1 (6 bases). This CDR3 is 15 amino acids long. CDR1 is LNHNV, CDR2 YYDKDF, per germline (reference sequence). V lost 1 base, J lost 6 bases, and 16 bases lay in between.

The rearrangement joins TRBV5-6 to TRBJ2-5, with D possibly matching TRBD1 (5 bases). Between the trimmed V and J ends, which lost 7 bases and 4 bases, there was a span of 17 bases. Germline-derived CDR1 and CDR2 are SGHDT and YYEEEE. CDR3 length: 14 amino acids. The CDR3 region is CASLWAGKGETQYF. The CDR3 nucleotides read TGTGCCAGCCTCTGGGCAGGGAAGGGAGAGACCCAGTACTTC.

The chain has TRBV2 and TRBJ1-1, with 7 bases that match TRBD1. In germline, CDR1 is SNHLY, CDR2 FYNNEI. The CDR3 consists of 16 residues. V gave up 6 bases and J gave up 5 bases; unmatched junction bases: 15. CDR3 coding DNA: TGTGCCAGCAGCCTCGGGACAGTTTACCTATGGACTGAAGCTTTCTTT. Translating gives CASSLGTVYLWTEAFF.

The chain is built from TRBV15 and TRBJ2-3; 11 bases are shared with TRBD2. The V gene end was trimmed by 5 bases and the J gene end by 3 bases; junction bases not matched to a gene: 4. CDR3 length equals 15 residues. Germline CDR1 LNHNV, CDR2 YYDKDF (reference sequence). This CDR3 reads CATSRSGGATDTQYF. DNA for the CDR3: TGTGCCACCAGCCGTAGCGGGGGGGCGACAGATACGCAGTATTTT.

This chain links TRBV4-2 with TRBJ2-5, with TRBD2 identical over 12 bases. CDR1 is LGHNA, CDR2 YNFKEQ, per germline. The junction had 4 bases not matched to a gene; V was cut back by 0 bases and J by 2 bases. This CDR3 has 17 residues. The CDR3 nucleotides read TGTGCCAGCAGCCAAGAAAAGCTAGCGGGGGGGCAAGAGACCCAGTACTTC. Amino acids: CASSQEKLAGGQETQYF.

This clone is judged medium-sized. This chain joins TRBV6-4 and TRBJ1-2; 9 bases are shared with TRBD1. The CDR3 is made up of 14 amino acids. Losses at the gene ends were 1 base for V and 7 bases for J; bases not matched to a gene: 4. Looked up from germline, CDR1 is MRHNA and CDR2 is SNTAGT. The CDR3 sequence is CASSDWDREVGYTF. As DNA, the CDR3 is TGTGCCAGCAGTGACTGGGACAGGGAAGTTGGCTACACCTTC.

The rearrangement joins TRBV6-5 to TRBJ2-7; no clear D. Germline V gives CDR1 MNHEY, CDR2 SVGAGI. CDR3 length: 13 amino acids. The V end was cut by 0 bases, the J end by 4 bases, with 7 bases between. The CDR3 nucleotides are TGTGCCAGCAGTTACTCGAGCCCTTACGAGCAGTACTTC. Encoded protein: CASSYSSPYEQYF.

This sequence joins TRBV5-6 and TRBJ2-1, with 9 bases matching TRBD2. Per the germline V gene, CDR1 is SGHDT and CDR2 is YYEEEE. V shed 0 bases, J shed 4 bases, and the junction held 5 bases outside the gene matches. The CDR3 covers 16 residues. Here the CDR3 DNA reads TGTGCCAGCAGCTTGGGTAGCGGGGGAAAATACAATGAGCAGTTCTTC. Translation: CASSLGSGGKYNEQFF.

The chain has TRBV27 and TRBJ1-6; maybe TRBD1 (6 bases). This CDR3 is built from 18 residues. The germline gives CDR1 MNHEY, CDR2 SMNVEV (reference sequence). Between the trimmed V and J ends, which lost 6 bases and 0 bases, there was a span of 18 bases. CDR3 bases: TGTGCCAGCAGCTTCGCAACAGGGTTTCGCTCCTATAATTCACCCCTCCACTTT. Translating it yields CASSFATGFRSYNSPLHF.

This clone appeared a single time. The chain employs TRBV19 and TRBJ1-1, with 12 bases fitting TRBD1. Germline assignment: CDR1 LNHDA and CDR2 SQIVND (reference sequence). This CDR3 region has 16 residues. After removal of 2 bases from V and 7 bases from J, the junction contained 8 bases not matched to a gene. The CDR3, as DNA: TGTGCCAGTAGTATACTTGGGACAGGGGGCGAATATGAAGCTTTCTTT. The encoded protein is CASSILGTGGEYEAFF.

The chain has TRBV21-1 and TRBJ2-2; the table's D call, TRBD1, was not checked against the DNA. TRBV21-1 is a pseudogene. The CDR3 consists of 16 residues. The CDR3 region has the DNA TGTGCCAGCAGCAAAGGCCGGACACTGAACACCGGGGAGCTGTTTTTT. Translating it yields CASSKGRTLNTGELFF.

The chain couples TRBV27 to TRBJ2-7; 10 bases match TRBD2. J lost 3 bases, V lost 8 bases, and 13 bases had no gene match. Germline CDR1 reads MNHEY; CDR2 reads SMNVEV (reference sequence). CDR3 length: 16 residues. CDR3: CASHEGLAGAYYEQYF. In nucleotides, the CDR3 is TGTGCCAGCCATGAGGGGCTAGCGGGAGCCTACTACGAGCAGTACTTC.

For this clone: Other DNA sequences in the same sample also yield this CDR3. This rearrangement joins TRBV28 to TRBJ2-2, with 8 bases aligning to TRBD1. Unmatched junction bases numbered 6, after V lost 6 bases and J lost 6 bases. Germline loops: CDR1 MDHEN, CDR2 SYDVKM. The CDR3 sequence is 14 residues long. The DNA of the CDR3 is TGTGCCAGCAGCATCAGGGGGCTACCCGGGGAGCTGTTTTTT. It encodes CASSIRGLPGELFF.

The chain has TRBV9 and TRBJ1-1; 7 bases match TRBD1. With V trimmed by 4 bases and J by 4 bases, 16 bases remained unmatched. Germline assignment: CDR1 SGDLS and CDR2 YYNGEE. The length of the CDR3 is 17 residues. The CDR3 region is CASSPRQGGPFGTEAFF. The CDR3 DNA sequence: TGTGCCAGCAGCCCACGACAGGGCGGGCCGTTCGGCACTGAAGCTTTCTTT.

The rearrangement links TRBV6-1 to TRBJ2-3; 7 nucleotides line up with TRBD1. This CDR3 is built from 15 residues. V shed 6 bases and J 1 base; nucleotides not matched to a gene: 7. Germline loops: CDR1 MNHNS, CDR2 SASEGT. The CDR3 is CASSATGYGTDTQYF. Here the CDR3 DNA reads TGTGCCAGCAGCGCGACAGGGTATGGCACAGATACGCAGTATTTT.

The V call is TRBV13, the J call TRBJ2-1, with TRBD1 identical over 10 bases. The CDR3 runs 15 residues. V lost 5 bases to trimming and J lost 8 bases; unmatched junction nucleotides: 9. The germline CDR1 and CDR2 sequences are PRHDT and FYEKMQ (reference sequence). The chain's CDR3 is CASSQAGQGFDEQFF. Here the CDR3 DNA reads TGTGCCAGCAGCCAAGCGGGACAGGGGTTCGATGAGCAGTTCTTC.